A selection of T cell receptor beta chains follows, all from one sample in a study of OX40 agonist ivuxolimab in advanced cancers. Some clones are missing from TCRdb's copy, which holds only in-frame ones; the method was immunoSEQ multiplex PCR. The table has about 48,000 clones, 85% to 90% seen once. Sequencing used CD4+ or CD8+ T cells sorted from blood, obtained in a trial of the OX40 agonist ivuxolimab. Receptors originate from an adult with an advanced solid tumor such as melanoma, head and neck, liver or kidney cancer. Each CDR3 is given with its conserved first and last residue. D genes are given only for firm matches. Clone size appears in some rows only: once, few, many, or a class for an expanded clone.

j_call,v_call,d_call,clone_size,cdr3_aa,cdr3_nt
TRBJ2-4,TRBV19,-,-,CASSTREAHFKNIQYF,TGTGCCAGTAGTACCAGGGAGGCTCATTTCAAAAACATTCAGTACTTC
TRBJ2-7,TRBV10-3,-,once,CAISDSRDHYEQYF,TGTGCCATCAGTGACTCACGGGACCACTACGAGCAGTACTTC
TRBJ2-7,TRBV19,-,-,CASSASRDISYEQYF,TGTGCCAGTAGTGCGTCCCGGGACATCTCCTACGAGCAGTACTTC
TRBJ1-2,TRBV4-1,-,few,CASSQDLNSPGYTF,TGCGCCAGCAGCCAAGATCTGAACAGCCCTGGCTACACCTTC
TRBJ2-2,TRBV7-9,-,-,CASSLVVENTGELFF,TGTGCCAGCAGCTTAGTTGTGGAAAACACCGGGGAGCTGTTTTTT
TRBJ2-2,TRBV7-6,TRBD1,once,CASSHWTGRTGELFF,TGTGCCAGCAGCCACTGGACAGGTAGAACCGGGGAGCTGTTTTTT
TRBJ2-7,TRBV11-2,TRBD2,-,CASSLVAGGPYEQYF,TGTGCCAGCAGCTTAGTAGCGGGAGGGCCGTACGAGCAGTACTTC
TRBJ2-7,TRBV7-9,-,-,CASSPRMESYEQYF,TGTGCCAGCAGCCCCCGCATGGAGTCCTACGAGCAGTACTTC
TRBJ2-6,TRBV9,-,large,CASSEGANVLTF,TGTGCCAGCAGCGAGGGGGCCAACGTCCTGACTTTC
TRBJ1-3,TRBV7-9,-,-,CASTTAGGGSGNTIYF,TGTGCCAGCACCACAGCGGGAGGGGGCTCTGGAAACACCATATATTTT
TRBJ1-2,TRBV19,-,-,CASSLPGHTDGYTF,TGTGCCAGTAGTCTACCGGGACATACAGATGGCTACACCTTC
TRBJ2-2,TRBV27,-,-,CASSSWDRSTGELFF,TGTGCCAGCAGTTCCTGGGACCGGAGCACCGGGGAGCTGTTTTTT
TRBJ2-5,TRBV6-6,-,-,CASSQGTQYF,TGTGCCAGCAGCCAGGGGACCCAGTACTTC
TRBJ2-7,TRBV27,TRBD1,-,CASTLSGTGYYEQYF,TGTGCCAGCACCCTGTCGGGGACAGGGTACTACGAGCAGTACTTC
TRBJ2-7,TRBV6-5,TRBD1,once,CASSRTGQSSYEQYF,TGTGCCAGCAGTCGGACGGGACAGTCCTCCTACGAGCAGTACTTC
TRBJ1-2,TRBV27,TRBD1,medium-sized,CASSVQGADGYTF,TGTGCCAGCAGTGTCCAGGGGGCGGATGGCTACACCTTC
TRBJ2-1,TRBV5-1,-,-,CASSLRPKTDEQFF,TGCGCCAGCAGCTTGAGGCCGAAAACCGATGAGCAGTTCTTC
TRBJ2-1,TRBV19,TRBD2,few,CASSIWGGDNEQFF,TGTGCCAGTAGTATATGGGGGGGTGACAATGAGCAGTTCTTC
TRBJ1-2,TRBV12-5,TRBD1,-,CASGLGGTGTGYTF,TGTGCTAGTGGTTTGGGTGGGACAGGGACTGGCTACACCTTC
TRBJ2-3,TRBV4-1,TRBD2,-,CASSIAGGLDTQYF,TGCGCCAGCAGCATAGCGGGGGGGCTCGATACGCAGTATTTT
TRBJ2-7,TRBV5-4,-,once,CASSLEATYEQYF,TGTGCCAGCAGCTTGGAAGCAACCTACGAGCAGTACTTC
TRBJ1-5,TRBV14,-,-,CASSQANQPQHF,TGTGCCAGCAGCCAAGCCAATCAGCCCCAGCATTTT
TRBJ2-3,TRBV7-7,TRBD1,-,CASSPNRGRSTDTQYF,TGTGCTAGCAGTCCGAATAGGGGGCGAAGCACAGATACGCAGTATTTT
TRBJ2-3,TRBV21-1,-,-,CASSKEGDRGQDTQYF,TGTGCCAGCAGCAAAGAGGGGGACAGGGGGCAAGATACGCAGTATTTT
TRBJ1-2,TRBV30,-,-,CAWIPGQPHYGYTF,TGTGCCTGGATCCCCGGACAGCCCCACTATGGCTACACCTTC
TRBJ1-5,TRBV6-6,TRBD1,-,CASSYRTGEGNQPQHF,TGTGCCAGCAGTTATCGGACAGGGGAAGGCAATCAGCCCCAGCATTTT
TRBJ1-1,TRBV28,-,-,CASSFGTEAFF,TGTGCCAGCAGTTTTGGTACTGAAGCTTTCTTT
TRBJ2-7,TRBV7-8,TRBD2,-,CASSWASGTYEQYF,TGTGCCAGCAGCTGGGCTAGCGGGACCTACGAGCAGTACTTC
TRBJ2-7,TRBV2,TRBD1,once,CASSSGGSIYEQYF,TGTGCCAGCAGTTCAGGGGGAAGTATCTACGAGCAGTACTTC
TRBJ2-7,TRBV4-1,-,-,CASSQKDTGYEQYF,TGCGCCAGCAGCCAGAAGGACACTGGCTACGAGCAGTACTTC
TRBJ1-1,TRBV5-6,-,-,CASSLDPQGRWGTEAFF,TGTGCCAGCAGCTTGGATCCCCAGGGGCGGTGGGGTACTGAAGCTTTCTTT
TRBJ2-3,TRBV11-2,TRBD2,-,CASSLVAGEADTQYF,TGTGCCAGCAGCTTAGTCGCGGGGGAGGCAGATACGCAGTATTTT
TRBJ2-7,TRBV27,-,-,CASSPQRGRRSYEQYF,TGTGCCAGCAGTCCCCAAAGAGGGAGGCGTTCCTACGAGCAGTACTTC
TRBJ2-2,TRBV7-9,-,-,CASSNTGIGEGELFF,TGTGCCAGCAGCAATACCGGGATCGGAGAGGGGGAGCTGTTTTTT